This TCR beta chain was recovered during a study of blood T cell repertoires in COVID-19. Study overall: The study drew acute and convalescent COVID-19 samples from the United States, Italy and Spain. PBMCs, B-cell-depleted T cells, or T cells provided the cDNA or gDNA that made up the material.

Seattle cases were enrolled at active infection and followed longitudinally. Germline assignment: CDR1 SGHNT and CDR2 YYREEE (reference sequence). The CDR3 is 15 amino acids. The V segment lost 4 bases and the J segment 6 bases; nucleotides outside the gene matches: 5. In the study's own analysis: Cell counts per sample came from amplifying reference gene primers. Profiled with immunoSEQ multiplex PCR; TCRdb holds only in-frame clones, not every one. The V and J calls and clone size are taken from that table; D and trimming were inferred from the DNA. The sample holds 410,000 or so clones, about nine tenths seen once.

The chain is built from TRBV5-4 and TRBJ1-6; 9 nucleotides agree with TRBD1. Material for sequencing was peripheral blood. The sequence came from a woman aged 40 to 50 with COVID-19, enrolled during active disease. The CDR3 spells CASSQGQGLNSPLHF. In DNA, the CDR3 is TGTGCCAGCAGCCAGGGACAGGGCCTTAATTCACCCCTCCACTTT.